These 20 T cell receptor beta chains came from one sample sequenced in a study of cytomegalovirus exposure and HLA in healthy donors. PCR used 60 Vbeta primers and 13 Jbeta primers. Clones were sequenced by immunoSEQ multiplex PCR, and TCRdb holds only the in-frame ones, with some missing. The table lists around 150,000 clones, around 74% of them singletons. Sample: PBMCs. The receptors stem from a man in his fifties or sixties in good health and CMV-seropositive.

The J gene is TRBJ2-4, the V gene TRBV5-1, with a tentative D call TRBD1 (5 bases). The CDR3 is made up of 15 amino acids. Looked up from germline, CDR1 is SGHRS and CDR2 is YFSETQ. Trimming stripped 2 bases from V and 5 bases from J, with 14 bases between. CDR3 in DNA: TGCGCCAGCAGCTTAGATCGGGCAGGGCAAAACATTCAGTACTTC. Translating it yields CASSLDRAGQNIQYF.

V and J are TRBV29-1 and TRBJ1-3, with TRBD1 matching over 8 bases. J lost 2 bases, V lost 0 bases, and 0 bases had no gene match. Germline CDR1 reads SQVTM; CDR2 reads ANQGSEA. CDR3 length equals 14 residues. The CDR3 region is CSVEDRGPGNTIYF. CDR3 DNA sequence: TGCAGCGTTGAAGACAGGGGGCCTGGAAACACCATATATTTT.

The chain is built from TRBV2 and TRBJ2-5; TRBD1 aligns across 10 bases. V shed 5 bases, J shed 4 bases, and the junction held 4 bases outside the gene matches. The germline V gene has CDR1 SNHLY and CDR2 FYNNEI. This CDR3 spans 14 amino acids. CDR3: CASSPGQGGETQYF. The CDR3 DNA reads TGTGCCAGCAGTCCCGGACAGGGGGGAGAGACCCAGTACTTC.

As DNA, the CDR3 is TGCGCCAGCAGCTTGGTTTCTTGGGGTGCGAGAGGGGAGACCCAGTACTTC. Translated: CASSLVSWGARGETQYF. The chain is built from TRBV5-1 and TRBJ2-5, with D maybe TRBD2 (5 bases). V shed 0 bases and J shed 5 bases, with 20 bases lying between them. Germline V lookup: CDR1 SGHRS, CDR2 YFSETQ. The CDR3 runs to 17 residues.

J is TRBJ2-7 and V is TRBV28; D might be TRBD1 (6 bases). This CDR3 contains 14 residues. In germline, CDR1 is MDHEN, CDR2 SYDVKM. V was clipped by 5 bases and J by 6 bases, with 17 bases between them. CDR3 nucleotides: TGTGCCAGCAGTCGTGACCAAAACAGGGTCGAGCAGTACTTC. Translation gives CASSRDQNRVEQYF.

J is TRBJ1-3 and V is TRBV18, with D possibly being TRBD1 (5 bases). V lost 2 bases, J lost 0 bases, and 11 bases lay in between. The CDR3 covers 16 residues. Germline V lookup: CDR1 KGHSH, CDR2 LQKENI. This CDR3 reads CASSPNGGSSGNTIYF. For the CDR3, the DNA is TGTGCCAGCTCACCAAACGGGGGGAGCTCTGGAAACACCATATATTTT.

V and J are TRBV29-1 and TRBJ2-1; TRBD2 might be the D (6 bases). This CDR3 spans 13 amino acids. V was cut by 4 bases and J by 7 bases, with 14 bases left in between. Germline lookup yields CDR1 SQVTM and CDR2 ANQGSEA. As DNA, the CDR3 is TGCAGCGTTGGCTCTAGCGAAATAAATGAGCAGTTCTTC. It specifies CSVGSSEINEQFF.

The rearrangement uses TRBV28 and TRBJ2-7; possibly TRBD1 for D (5 bases). V lost 4 bases, J lost 4 bases, and 11 bases lay in between. Germline V gene sequence: CDR1 MDHEN, CDR2 SYDVKM. The CDR3 is 13 residues long. DNA for the CDR3: TGTGCCAGCAGTTCGCGGACACCTTACGAGCAGTACTTC. Protein product: CASSSRTPYEQYF.

This chain joins TRBV28 and TRBJ2-7; 13 nucleotides agree with TRBD2. CDR3 length: 16 amino acids. Germline V gene lookup returns CDR1 MDHEN and CDR2 SYDVKM. V lost 4 bases, J lost 1 base, and 4 bases stayed unmatched. As DNA, the CDR3 is TGTGCCAGCAGTTCCTGGACTAGCGGGAGTTCCTACGAGCAGTACTTC. As protein: CASSSWTSGSSYEQYF.

This clone appeared once. In DNA form, the CDR3 reads TGTGCCAGCAACCCGGGAGGGTCTGGGGCCAACGTCCTGACTTTC. Protein sequence: CASNPGGSGANVLTF. The chain has TRBV6-5 and TRBJ2-6; 8 bases map to TRBD2. Germline V CDR1 and CDR2: MNHEY, SVGAGI. CDR3 size: 15 residues. The junction had 3 bases not matched to a gene; V was cut back by 7 bases and J by 1 base.

The chain is built from TRBV27 and TRBJ2-7, with 7 bases lining up with TRBD1. The V gene end was trimmed by 5 bases and the J gene end by 2 bases; junction bases not matched to a gene: 12. CDR1 and CDR2 from the germline V gene are MNHEY and SMNVEV (reference sequence). CDR3 length: 16 amino acids. CDR3 coding DNA: TGTGCCAGCAGTAGAGATGGACAGGACCTAACCTACGAGCAGTACTTC. Amino acids: CASSRDGQDLTYEQYF.

This sequence joins TRBV11-2 and TRBJ2-7; 10 bases map to TRBD2. Germline V lookup: CDR1 SGHAT, CDR2 FQNNGV. V gave up 5 bases and J gave up 7 bases; unmatched junction bases: 17. This CDR3 is built from 17 residues. CDR3 DNA: TGTGCCAGCAGCCCACGCCGGACTAGCGGTCTTCAAAAAGAGCAGTACTTC. Amino acid sequence: CASSPRRTSGLQKEQYF. Full variable domain (outside the CDR3, taken from reference TRBV11-2 and TRBJ2-7): EAGVAQSPRYKIIEKRQSVAFWCNPISGHATLYWYQQILGQGPKLLIQFQNNGVVDDSQLPKDRFSAERLKGVDSTLKIQPAKLEDSAVYLCASSPRRTSGLQKEQYFGPGTRLTVT.

V and J are TRBV25-1 and TRBJ2-7; 7 nucleotides match TRBD1. J was trimmed by 4 bases and V by 6 bases; bases with no gene match: 12. Germline lookup yields CDR1 MGHDK and CDR2 SYGVNS. This CDR3 region has 15 residues. The DNA of the CDR3 is TGTGCCAGCAGGATTAACAGGGGATCCCTTTACGAGCAGTACTTC. It yields the protein CASRINRGSLYEQYF.

The rearrangement links TRBV14 to TRBJ2-7; 8 nucleotides match TRBD1. CDR1 SGHDN and CDR2 FVKESK come from the germline V gene. The V segment lost 6 bases and the J segment 0 bases; nucleotides outside the gene matches: 4. The CDR3 is 14 amino acids. The CDR3 nucleotides are TGTGCCAGCAGGGTGACAGGGGACTCCTACGAGCAGTACTTC. Its translation is CASRVTGDSYEQYF. Full variable domain (outside the CDR3, taken from reference TRBV14 and TRBJ2-7): EAGVTQFPSHSVIEKGQTVTLRCDPISGHDNLYWYRRVMGKEIKFLLHFVKESKQDESGMPNNRFLAERTGGTYSTLKVQPAELEDSGVYFCASRVTGDSYEQYFGPGTRLTVT.

This rearrangement joins TRBV30 to TRBJ2-1; tentative D call: TRBD2 (6 bases). This CDR3 region has 15 residues. CDR1 is GTSNPN, CDR2 SVGIG, per germline (reference sequence). Trimming shortened V by 2 bases and J by 4 bases, and 15 bases separated the two germline ends. The CDR3, as DNA: TGTGCCTGGAGTCTTGGAGGGAGCGGGTACAATGAGCAGTTCTTC. It yields the protein CAWSLGGSGYNEQFF.

The chain combines TRBV27 with TRBJ2-1, with D perhaps matching TRBD2 (6 bases). This CDR3 comprises 14 residues. V was cut by 7 bases and J by 1 base, with 11 bases left in between. Germline CDR1 reads MNHEY; CDR2 reads SMNVEV (reference sequence). CDR3 amino acids: CASTGGISYNEQFF. The CDR3 coding sequence is TGTGCCAGCACGGGCGGGATTTCCTACAATGAGCAGTTCTTC.

The DNA of the CDR3 is TGTGCCAACCCAGGGGAGCCCGAGTATTTT. Translating it yields CANPGEPEYF. The chain links TRBV5-4 to TRBJ2-3, with D perhaps TRBD1 (6 bases). The CDR3 length is 10 residues. Looked up from germline, CDR1 is SGHNT and CDR2 is YYREEE (reference sequence). V gave up 9 bases and J gave up 13 bases, with 15 bases separating them.

This chain connects TRBV9 to TRBJ2-1, with 13 bases fitting TRBD2. Germline V gives CDR1 SGDLS, CDR2 YYNGEE. The CDR3 extends over 16 amino acids. The V segment lost 3 bases and the J segment 9 bases; nucleotides outside the gene matches: 9. The CDR3 nucleotides are TGTGCCAGCAGCGACCCCCCCGGACTAGCGGGAGTTGAGCAGTTCTTC. Protein: CASSDPPGLAGVEQFF.

This clone was observed a few times. This chain links TRBV6-5 with TRBJ2-5; tentatively, D is TRBD2 (6 bases). This CDR3 spans 13 amino acids. Trimming removed 5 bases from V and 5 bases from J, with 12 bases in between. Germline CDR1 and CDR2: MNHEY and SVGAGI. CDR3 bases: TGTGCCAGCAGTGACCGGGGGTACGAGACCCAGTACTTC. Translating gives CASSDRGYETQYF.

The chain combines TRBV27 with TRBJ2-7; 8 bases are shared with TRBD2. CDR1 is MNHEY and CDR2 is SMNVEV in the germline V gene (reference sequence). The CDR3 length is 15 residues. V lost 3 bases to trimming and J lost 3 bases; unmatched junction nucleotides: 7. The DNA of the CDR3 is TGTGCCAGCAGTTTTGTTGCCGGGAGGGTCTACGAGCAGTACTTC. This gives the protein CASSFVAGRVYEQYF.